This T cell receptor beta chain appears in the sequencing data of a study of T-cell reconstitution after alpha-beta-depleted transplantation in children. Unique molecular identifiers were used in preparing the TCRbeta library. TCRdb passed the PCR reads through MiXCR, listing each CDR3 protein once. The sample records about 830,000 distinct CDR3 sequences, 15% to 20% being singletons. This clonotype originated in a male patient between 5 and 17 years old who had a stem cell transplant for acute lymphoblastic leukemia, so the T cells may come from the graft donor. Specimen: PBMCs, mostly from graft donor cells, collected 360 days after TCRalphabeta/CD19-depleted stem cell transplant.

Here the CDR3 DNA reads TGTGCCAGCAGCTCTTACGGGACAGGGGTCCATGAAAAACTGTTTTTT. Translated: CASSSYGTGVHEKLFF. This sequence joins TRBV7-9 and TRBJ1-4, with TRBD1 matching 10 bases. After removal of 4 bases from V and 6 bases from J, the junction contained 8 bases not matched to a gene. This CDR3 contains 16 residues. Germline V gene data show CDR1 as SEHNR and CDR2 as FQNEAQ (reference sequence).